These 31 T cell receptor beta chains came from one sample sequenced in a study of T cell responses to AZD1222 COVID-19 vaccine. Profiling relied on immunoSEQ multiplex PCR, and the TCRdb table lists in-frame clones only, not all of them. The sample shows about 110,000 clones, roughly 92% of them seen only once. Here the sequenced sample was peripheral blood, taken 28 days after the second AZD1222 dose. These receptors were taken from an adult who received the AZD1222 COVID-19 vaccine.

The chain carries TRBV30 and TRBJ1-2; D gene ambiguous. Germline V gene sequence: CDR1 GTSNPN, CDR2 SVGIG (reference sequence). The V and J ends lost 0 bases and 4 bases respectively, with 9 bases between them. The CDR3 extends over 13 amino acids. In nucleotides, the CDR3 is TGTGCCTGGAGTGTACCCGGACGCTATGGCTACACCTTC. As protein: CAWSVPGRYGYTF. Together with reference TRBV30 and TRBJ1-2, the CDR3 gives the full variable domain: SQTIHQWPATLVQPVGSPLSLECTVEGTSNPNLYWYRQAAGRGLQLLFYSVGIGQISSEVPQNLSASRPQDRQFILSSKKLLLSDSGFYLCAWSVPGRYGYTFGSGTRLTVV.

The chain employs TRBV7-2 and TRBJ2-7, with D possibly matching TRBD1 (5 bases). V gave up 4 bases and J gave up 3 bases, with 13 bases separating them. Germline V lookup: CDR1 SGHTA, CDR2 FQGNSA. CDR3 size: 14 residues. The CDR3, as DNA: TGTGCCAGCAGCTCCATCTCCCAGGGCTACGAGCAGTACTTC. Its protein product is CASSSISQGYEQYF.

The chain joins TRBV27 to TRBJ1-4; TRBD1 is a possible D gene (5 bases). The V end was cut by 2 bases, the J end by 8 bases, with 15 bases between. In germline, CDR1 is MNHEY, CDR2 SMNVEV (reference sequence). The CDR3 has 15 amino acids. In DNA form, the CDR3 reads TGTGCCAGCAGTTTACTGGGACCCCTAGGGGAAAAACTGTTTTTT. This sequence encodes CASSLLGPLGEKLFF.

This clone was seen just once. This chain joins TRBV19 and TRBJ1-5; 7 bases align to TRBD1. Unmatched junction bases numbered 9, after V lost 5 bases and J lost 8 bases. Germline lookup yields CDR1 LNHDA and CDR2 SQIVND (reference sequence). The CDR3 extends over 14 amino acids. CDR3: CASSPQVQGEPQHF. The CDR3 coding sequence is TGTGCCAGTAGTCCACAGGTTCAGGGGGAGCCCCAGCATTTT. Together with reference TRBV19 and TRBJ1-5, the CDR3 gives the full variable domain: DGGITQSPKYLFRKEGQNVTLSCEQNLNHDAMYWYRQDPGQGLRLIYYSQIVNDFQKGDIAEGYSVSREKKESFPLTVTSAQKNPTAFYLCASSPQVQGEPQHFGDGTRLSIL.

V gene TRBV6-4 combines with J gene TRBJ1-2, with D tentatively TRBD1 (5 bases). CDR1 and CDR2 (germline): MRHNA, SNTAGT. The CDR3 spans 14 residues. V was pared by 3 bases and J by 5 bases, with 13 bases between. CDR3 sequence: CASSDSWGAYGYTF. As DNA, the CDR3 is TGTGCCAGCAGTGATAGCTGGGGCGCGTATGGCTACACCTTC.

The chain is built from TRBV20-1 and TRBJ2-3; D assignment may be TRBD1 or TRBD2 (6 bases each). Per the germline V gene, CDR1 is DFQATT and CDR2 is SNEGSKA (reference sequence). The CDR3 contains 15 residues. With 3 bases removed from V and 2 bases from J, the gap between germline ends came to 15 bases. The CDR3 protein is CSASQTQGLTDTQYF. CDR3 DNA: TGCAGTGCTAGTCAGACACAGGGACTCACAGATACGCAGTATTTT.

The rearrangement uses TRBV27 and TRBJ2-7, with TRBD1 matching 8 bases. CDR1 is MNHEY, CDR2 SMNVEV, per germline (reference sequence). The CDR3 runs 17 residues. The J segment lost 0 bases and the V segment lost 3 bases, leaving 10 bases of the junction unmatched. CDR3 region: CASSFLNVGTGSYEQYF. Here the CDR3 DNA reads TGTGCCAGCAGTTTCCTTAACGTCGGGACAGGCTCCTACGAGCAGTACTTC.

This sequence joins TRBV19 and TRBJ2-7, with D unclear. Trimming left V 6 bases short and J 3 bases short, with 9 bases between. Germline assignment: CDR1 LNHDA and CDR2 SQIVND (reference sequence). This CDR3 has 12 amino acids. Written as DNA, the CDR3 is TGTGCCAGTAGGTCTGCGCACTACGAGCAGTACTTC. Translation: CASRSAHYEQYF.

This clone has just one count. V and J are TRBV11-3 and TRBJ2-1, with TRBD1 matching over 7 bases. V trimming: 2 bases; J trimming: 0 bases; junction bases outside the gene matches: 7. CDR3 length: 17 residues. Looked up from germline, CDR1 is SGHNT and CDR2 is YENEEA. CDR3 coding DNA: TGTGCCAGCAGCTTATTCGCAGGGGGAGTCTCCTACAATGAGCAGTTCTTC. Translation: CASSLFAGGVSYNEQFF. Complete variable domain (other parts from reference TRBV11-3 and TRBJ2-1): EAGVVQSPRYKIIEKKQPVAFWCNPISGHNTLYWYLQNLGQGPELLIRYENEEAVDDSQLPKDRFSAERLKGVDSTLKIQPAELGDSAVYLCASSLFAGGVSYNEQFFGPGTRLTVL.

This chain uses TRBV11-2 with TRBJ1-3; D call uncertain. This CDR3 is 12 amino acids long. Germline CDR1 and CDR2: SGHAT and FQNNGV. Trimming removed 1 base at V and 15 bases at J, with 13 bases between. The CDR3 is CASSLGSLPGYF. In DNA, the CDR3 is TGTGCCAGCAGCTTAGGGTCCTTACCCGGATATTTT.

The V and J genes are TRBV5-4 and TRBJ1-1, with 8 bases identical to TRBD1. The germline V gene has CDR1 SGHNT and CDR2 YYREEE (reference sequence). CDR3 length equals 18 residues. V gave up 4 bases and J gave up 0 bases; unmatched junction bases: 14. The CDR3 bases are TGTGCCAGCAGCCCCATCCCGGGGACAGGAGACATGAACACTGAAGCTTTCTTT. It codes for CASSPIPGTGDMNTEAFF.

This clone was seen a single time. The chain employs TRBV28 and TRBJ2-7, with a weak D call TRBD1 (5 bases). CDR1 is MDHEN and CDR2 is SYDVKM in the germline V gene. Trimming stripped 4 bases from V and 4 bases from J, with 20 bases between. The CDR3 sequence is 16 residues long. Written as DNA, the CDR3 is TGTGCCAGCAGTTCCTCCGGGTTGGGGCTCCCTTACGAGCAGTACTTC. It yields the protein CASSSSGLGLPYEQYF.

This rearrangement joins TRBV5-4 to TRBJ2-3; 9 nucleotides line up with TRBD2. Germline values: CDR1 SGHNT, CDR2 YYREEE (reference sequence). The CDR3 loop spans 15 amino acids. V lost 4 bases, J lost 2 bases, and 5 bases stayed unmatched. The CDR3 is CASSVAGETTDTQYF. CDR3 DNA: TGTGCCAGCAGCGTAGCGGGGGAGACCACAGATACGCAGTATTTT.

V and J are TRBV19 and TRBJ1-1; D remains ambiguous. Trimming took 7 bases from V and 2 from J, leaving 14 bases between them. Germline loops: CDR1 LNHDA, CDR2 SQIVND (reference sequence). This CDR3 spans 14 amino acids. The CDR3 coding sequence is TGTGCCAGTACCCCCCTCGGCCTTAACACTGAAGCTTTCTTT. Its protein product is CASTPLGLNTEAFF.

The CDR3 here is CASSQGYGYTF. CDR3 DNA sequence: TGTGCCAGCAGCCAAGGATATGGCTACACCTTC. The chain has TRBV28 and TRBJ1-2; D uncertain. Germline V gives CDR1 MDHEN, CDR2 SYDVKM. This CDR3 contains 11 residues. V was pared by 6 bases and J by 5 bases, with 7 bases between.

The rearrangement uses TRBV27 and TRBJ1-2, with 8 bases fitting TRBD1. The CDR3 runs 14 residues. With 5 bases clipped from V and 0 bases from J, the junction kept 2 bases outside the gene matches. CDR1 and CDR2 (germline): MNHEY, SMNVEV (reference sequence). The CDR3 nucleotides read TGTGCCAGCAGTCGGGACAGGACTAACTATGGCTACACCTTC. This translates into CASSRDRTNYGYTF.

This chain connects TRBV7-2 to TRBJ1-6, with 9 bases aligning to TRBD1. J was trimmed by 6 bases and V by 5 bases; bases with no gene match: 8. Germline CDR1 SGHTA, CDR2 FQGNSA. The CDR3 is 16 amino acids. CDR3 sequence: CASSQDRGSSNSPLHF. In nucleotides, the CDR3 is TGTGCCAGCAGCCAGGACAGGGGTAGCTCTAATTCACCCCTCCACTTT.

This clone was picked up a small number of times. The chain is built from TRBV9 and TRBJ2-1; D may match TRBD1 or TRBD2 (5 bases each). This CDR3 has 15 amino acids. Germline CDR1 and CDR2: SGDLS and YYNGEE. V lost 0 bases and J lost 0, with 7 bases in between. In nucleotides, the CDR3 is TGTGCCAGCAGCGTAGGGGGGATCTCCTACAATGAGCAGTTCTTC. The encoded protein is CASSVGGISYNEQFF.

This clone was observed a single time. V is TRBV4-2 and J is TRBJ2-3; D is perhaps TRBD2 (5 bases). The V gene lost 0 bases and the J gene lost 4 bases, with 17 bases spanning the gap. The CDR3 contains 17 residues. CDR1 is LGHNA and CDR2 is YNFKEQ in the germline V gene. CDR3 in amino acids: CASSQESTAGFADTQYF. Written as DNA, the CDR3 is TGTGCCAGCAGCCAAGAGTCGACGGCGGGTTTCGCAGATACGCAGTATTTT.

The genes are TRBV3-1 (or the pseudogene TRBV3-2) and TRBJ1-1; D is undetermined. V shed 2 bases and J shed 1 base, with 5 bases lying between them. CDR1 and CDR2 (germline): LGHDT, YNNKEL (reference sequence). This CDR3 is 13 amino acids long. The CDR3 coding sequence is TGTGCCAGCAGCCAACCAGGGAACACTGAAGCTTTCTTT. Residues: CASSQPGNTEAFF.

The chain is built from TRBV9 and TRBJ1-2, with D uncertain. V lost 3 bases and J 11 bases, leaving 14 bases between the germline ends. This CDR3 comprises 12 residues. Germline values: CDR1 SGDLS, CDR2 YYNGEE. This chain's CDR3 is CASSAPRGPYTF. The CDR3 nucleotides are TGTGCCAGCAGCGCCCCTCGAGGGCCGTACACCTTC.

This chain connects TRBV4-3 to TRBJ2-3; D is ambiguous. The V gene lost 1 base and the J gene lost 6 bases, with 11 bases spanning the gap. From germline, CDR1 is LGHNA and CDR2 YSLEER. The CDR3 totals 14 residues. CDR3 in DNA: TGCGCCAGCAGCCAAGGGTTAGGGTCGGATACGCAGTATTTT. Encoded protein: CASSQGLGSDTQYF.

This clone was counted a few times. The J gene is TRBJ1-2, the V gene TRBV7-9; D unclear. The CDR3 sequence is 12 residues long. Germline V CDR1 and CDR2: SEHNR, FQNEAQ (reference sequence). V was trimmed by 0 bases and J by 4 bases, leaving 3 bases between them. CDR3 region: CASSLARYGYTF. In DNA form, the CDR3 reads TGTGCCAGCAGCTTAGCTCGCTATGGCTACACCTTC.

The CDR3 sequence is CASSSRDRGRTYHGYTF. For the CDR3, the DNA is TGTGCCAGCAGCAGCCGGGACAGGGGGCGCACTTATCATGGCTACACCTTC. This rearrangement joins TRBV21-1 to TRBJ1-2; the table assigns TRBD1, which was not confirmed against the DNA. TRBV21-1 is a pseudogene segment. This CDR3 contains 17 residues.

As concerns this clone: Distinct nucleotide sequences in the sample also encode this CDR3. The chain recombines TRBV4-3 with TRBJ2-5; 10 positions agree with TRBD2. The CDR3 is 16 amino acids. Germline V gene sequence: CDR1 LGHNA, CDR2 YSLEER. V dropped 0 bases and J dropped 5; count of bases not matched to a gene: 6. CDR3 sequence: CASSQDPSGGAETQYF. The CDR3 DNA reads as TGCGCCAGCAGCCAAGATCCCAGCGGGGGGGCCGAGACCCAGTACTTC.

A single count supports this clone. The gene calls are TRBV5-1 and TRBJ2-1; D is ambiguous. The V gene lost 4 bases and the J gene lost 4 bases, with 9 bases spanning the gap. The CDR3 extends over 13 amino acids. Germline V gene sequence: CDR1 SGHRS, CDR2 YFSETQ. This CDR3 reads CASSPGLYNEQFF. CDR3 sequence (DNA): TGCGCCAGCAGCCCGGGTTTATACAATGAGCAGTTCTTC.

This clone came up once. The chain has TRBV7-9 and TRBJ1-2; D not resolved. Germline CDR1 SEHNR, CDR2 FQNEAQ (reference sequence). Deletions cut 2 bases from V and 9 bases from J, with 16 bases between. The CDR3 totals 14 residues. The CDR3 protein is CASSLSPRTDSYTF. The CDR3 DNA follows: TGTGCCAGCAGCTTATCCCCCCGTACAGATAGCTACACCTTC.

The J gene is TRBJ2-5, the V gene TRBV20-1; D is unclear. The V gene's germline CDR1 is DFQATT and CDR2 SNEGSKA (reference sequence). Trimming stripped 5 bases from V and 5 bases from J, with 6 bases between. The CDR3 sequence is 10 residues long. CDR3 nucleotides: TGCAGTGCTGATTGGGAGACCCAGTACTTC. It encodes CSADWETQYF.

The genes are TRBV5-6 and TRBJ2-7; D is possibly TRBD1 or TRBD2 (5 bases each). The length of the CDR3 is 15 residues. From germline, CDR1 is SGHDT and CDR2 YYEEEE. V was pared by 1 base and J by 3 bases, with 14 bases between. CDR3 sequence (DNA): TGTGCCAGCAGCTTGTGGGGGAGCGGTAGCTACGAGCAGTACTTC. Translated, it gives CASSLWGSGSYEQYF.

The chain combines TRBV27 with TRBJ2-7, with 8 bases matching TRBD1. Looked up from germline, CDR1 is MNHEY and CDR2 is SMNVEV (reference sequence). The CDR3 is made up of 15 amino acids. The trim removed 5 bases at V and 6 bases at J, leaving 12 bases unmatched. The CDR3 sequence: CASSTRDRPEGEQYF. As DNA, the CDR3 is TGTGCCAGCAGTACCCGGGACAGGCCAGAGGGCGAGCAGTACTTC.

Details on this clone: An end of the junction does not agree with germline; a read error may underlie this. The chain carries TRBV9 and TRBJ1-1; 8 positions agree with TRBD1. The CDR3 is made up of 12 amino acids. Germline V gene lookup returns CDR1 SGDLS and CDR2 YYNGEE. The CDR3 DNA follows: TGTGCCAGCAGCGCACAACCCGGGGGACAGGTTTTT. It translates to CASSAQPGGQVF.